The 20 T cell receptor beta chains below were found in one sample sequenced in a study of human T cells and chemical hapten exposure. The time point here: pre-sensitization, week 0. Treatment denoted: therapeutic diphenylcyclopropenone sensitization with weekly scalp DPC. TCRdb processed the RACE reads anew with MiXCR; each CDR3 protein has one entry. The sample lists roughly 380,000 distinct CDR3 sequences; about 5.1% were seen once. The specimen was whole blood, collected in connection with sensitization to the hapten diphenylcyclopropenone (DPC). These receptors originate from a woman between 50 and 59 years old with alopecia areata. Some clones in this sample may be carry-over from other donors' samples.

This clonotype was detected only a few times. V gene TRBV5-1 combines with J gene TRBJ2-3; D is perhaps TRBD2 (6 bases). CDR1 and CDR2 (germline): SGHRS, YFSETQ. Deletions cut 0 bases from V and 6 bases from J, with 11 bases between. The CDR3 is 14 amino acids. The chain's CDR3 is CASSLETRKDTQYF. The DNA of the CDR3 is TGCGCCAGCAGCTTGGAGACTAGAAAGGATACGCAGTATTTT.

The sample holds a few counts of this clonotype. J is TRBJ2-7 and V is TRBV6-2 or TRBV6-3, with 7 bases identical to TRBD1. CDR1 is MNHEY, CDR2 SVGEGT, per germline. The CDR3 length is 14 residues. The V and J ends lost 4 bases and 7 bases, in that order; junction bases with no gene match: 10. CDR3 in DNA: TGTGCCAGCAGTTCCCGGGACAGTGTCGGGGAGCAGTACTTC. It codes for CASSSRDSVGEQYF.

The rearrangement links TRBV20-1 to TRBJ2-5, with TRBD2 identical over 7 bases. Unmatched junction bases numbered 6, after V lost 3 bases and J lost 5 bases. This CDR3 spans 13 amino acids. Germline lookup yields CDR1 DFQATT and CDR2 SNEGSKA (reference sequence). The DNA for the CDR3 is TGCAGTGCTAGTACTGCGGGAGTGGAGACCCAGTACTTC. Translated: CSASTAGVETQYF.

This clonotype was counted ten times or more. V and J are TRBV20-1 and TRBJ2-3; maybe TRBD2 (5 bases). Trimming stripped 3 bases from V and 3 bases from J, with 13 bases between. In germline, CDR1 is DFQATT, CDR2 SNEGSKA (reference sequence). The CDR3 loop spans 14 amino acids. CDR3 DNA: TGCAGTGCTAGGGCCACCCGGGGAACAGATACGCAGTATTTT. Its protein is CSARATRGTDTQYF.

Many counts were recorded for this clonotype. This chain uses TRBV6-2 or TRBV6-3 with TRBJ1-1; TRBD1 aligns across 9 bases. From germline, CDR1 is MNHEY and CDR2 SVGEGT. This CDR3 contains 16 residues. The ends lost 1 base at V and 7 bases at J; junction bases unmatched: 10. CDR3 nucleotide sequence: TGTGCCAGCAGTTACTATGCCTCGGGACAGGGTCGTGAAGCTTTCTTT. Translated, it gives CASSYYASGQGREAFF.

This clonotype was counted a few times. The chain uses TRBV21-1 and TRBJ1-6. TRBV21-1 is a recognized pseudogene. This CDR3 is 14 amino acids long. The CDR3 loop reads CATLGRAFGSPLHF. The CDR3 DNA is TGTGCTACTCTGGGCCGAGCTTTCGGTTCACCCCTCCACTTT.

This clonotype showed up just a few times. The genes are TRBV12-3 or TRBV12-4 and TRBJ2-5; TRBD2 aligns across 13 bases. With V trimmed by 4 bases and J by 4 bases, 9 bases remained unmatched. This CDR3 has 17 amino acids. CDR3 sequence: CASSSPGLAGVGETQYF. CDR3 nucleotide sequence: TGTGCCAGCAGTTCGCCTGGACTAGCGGGGGTCGGAGAGACCCAGTACTTC.

This clonotype occurred a few times. V and J are TRBV7-9 and TRBJ2-3, with 9 bases matching TRBD2. The germline V gene encodes CDR1 SEHNR and CDR2 FQNEAQ (reference sequence). The CDR3 totals 18 residues. V shed 0 bases, J shed 2 bases, and the junction held 9 bases outside the gene matches. The DNA of the CDR3 is TGTGCCAGCAGCTTAGCCCATTTTAGCGGGAGAAACACAGATACGCAGTATTTT. Its translation: CASSLAHFSGRNTDTQYF. Supplemented by reference TRBV7-9 and TRBJ2-3, the full variable domain reads DTGVSQNPRHKITKRGQNVTFRCDPISEHNRLYWYRQTLGQGPEFLTYFQNEAQLEKSRLLSDRFSAERPKGSFSTLEIQRTEQGDSAMYLCASSLAHFSGRNTDTQYFGPGTRLTVL.

Comment on this clonotype: Likely a read error: the CDR3 ends without its conserved phenylalanine or tryptophan. The limits of the CDR3 on the DNA are not certain, so only TCRdb's listed CDR3 is given. The V and J genes are TRBV12-3 or TRBV12-4 and TRBJ2-1; the D call of TRBD1 is as the table states it, not checked on the DNA. Inclusive of both ends, the CDR3 amounts to 12 amino acids. The CDR3 region is CASSLEVGETAC.

CDR3 residues: CASGRERGTQYF. In DNA form, the CDR3 reads TGTGCCAGCGGGCGGGAGAGGGGTACGCAGTATTTT. The genes are TRBV27 and TRBJ2-3, with 7 nucleotides matching TRBD2. The CDR3 covers 12 residues. Germline V gene sequence: CDR1 MNHEY, CDR2 SMNVEV (reference sequence). V gave up 8 bases and J gave up 8 bases; unmatched junction bases: 7.

This clonotype was detected many times. The chain employs TRBV13 and TRBJ2-1; 10 bases fit TRBD2. After removal of 3 bases from V and 7 bases from J, the junction contained 6 bases not matched to a gene. The CDR3 sequence is 15 residues long. Looked up from germline, CDR1 is PRHDT and CDR2 is FYEKMQ (reference sequence). The DNA of the CDR3 is TGTGCCAGCAGCTTTCCTAGCGGGAGTAGGAATGAGCAGTTCTTC. Translated, it gives CASSFPSGSRNEQFF. Based on the CDR3 plus reference TRBV13 and TRBJ2-1, the full variable domain is AAGVIQSPRHLIKEKRETATLKCYPIPRHDTVYWYQQGPGQDPQFLISFYEKMQSDKGSIPDRFSAQQFSDYHSELNMSSLELGDSALYFCASSFPSGSRNEQFFGPGTRLTVL.

The gene calls are TRBV12-5 and TRBJ2-7; D tentatively reads TRBD1 or TRBD2 (5 bases each). Trimming removed 7 bases from V and 3 bases from J, with 22 bases in between. From germline, CDR1 is LGHNT and CDR2 FRNRAP. This CDR3 comprises 16 residues. CDR3 bases: TGTGCTAGTGCCAACACCGGGACCCCCGTTTTCTACGAGCAGTACTTC. It is translated as CASANTGTPVFYEQYF.

This clonotype was detected ten times or more. The chain carries TRBV5-1 and TRBJ2-7; a possible D gene is TRBD2 (5 bases). The length of the CDR3 is 12 residues. Per the germline V gene, CDR1 is SGHRS and CDR2 is YFSETQ. The V and J ends lost 2 bases and 7 bases respectively, with 10 bases between them. The CDR3, as DNA: TGCGCCAGCAGCTTCAGACGGGAAGAGCAGTACTTC. Its protein product is CASSFRREEQYF.

The chain combines TRBV4-1 with TRBJ1-2; D might be TRBD1 (5 bases). V was pared by 0 bases and J by 4 bases, with 15 bases between. In germline, CDR1 is MGHRA, CDR2 YSYEKL. The CDR3 totals 16 residues. The CDR3 spells CASSQDEAAGIYGYTF. The CDR3 DNA reads TGCGCCAGCAGCCAAGATGAGGCGGCAGGGATCTATGGCTACACCTTC.

This clonotype has ten or more counts. The rearrangement uses TRBV7-2 and TRBJ2-1, with 10 positions matching TRBD2. J was trimmed by 0 bases and V by 0 bases; bases with no gene match: 11. CDR3 length: 20 amino acids. Per the germline V gene, CDR1 is SGHTA and CDR2 is FQGNSA. The CDR3 loop is CASSLAVASGGRSSYNEQFF. For the CDR3, the DNA is TGTGCCAGCAGCTTAGCCGTAGCTAGCGGGGGTCGTAGCTCCTACAATGAGCAGTTCTTC.

This clonotype was counted many times. The chain recombines TRBV13 with TRBJ2-4; 8 positions agree with TRBD1. Germline CDR1 is PRHDT and CDR2 is FYEKMQ (reference sequence). The CDR3 spans 13 residues. The V and J ends lost 5 bases and 12 bases, in that order; junction bases with no gene match: 9. CDR3 in DNA: TGTGCCAGCAGCCTGACAGGGGCCGTCGATCAGTACTTC. As protein: CASSLTGAVDQYF.

This clonotype has a count of ten or more. The chain employs TRBV12-3 or TRBV12-4 and TRBJ2-1; 7 bases map to TRBD1. With V trimmed by 3 bases and J by 5 bases, 4 bases remained unmatched. This CDR3 spans 14 amino acids. In DNA, the CDR3 is TGTGCCAGCAGTTTGACAGGGCCAGACAATGAGCAGTTCTTC. Translation gives CASSLTGPDNEQFF.

This clonotype was seen ten or more times. This sequence joins TRBV2 and TRBJ2-3; TRBD1 might be the D (6 bases). Trimming cost V 0 bases and J 0 bases, with 10 bases left between them. Germline-derived CDR1 and CDR2 are SNHLY and FYNNEI. The length of the CDR3 is 16 residues. CDR3 in amino acids: CASSEARTGSTDTQYF. The CDR3 coding sequence is TGTGCCAGCAGTGAAGCTAGAACAGGGAGCACAGATACGCAGTATTTT.

This clonotype came up a few times. The rearrangement joins TRBV27 to TRBJ2-7, with 7 bases that match TRBD2. This CDR3 spans 15 amino acids. Germline CDR1 and CDR2: MNHEY and SMNVEV (reference sequence). J was trimmed by 6 bases and V by 1 base; bases with no gene match: 9. CDR3 sequence (DNA): TGTGCCAGCAGTTTATTGGTAGCGGGCCTGGGCGAGCAGTACTTC. This translates into CASSLLVAGLGEQYF.

A note on this clonotype: Possible read error: a much larger clone is one base away. Likely a read error: the CDR3 ends without its conserved phenylalanine or tryptophan. The chain couples TRBV4-2 to TRBJ1-3; D gene uncertain. Trimming removed 1 base from V and 0 bases from J, with 10 bases in between. Germline V gene lookup returns CDR1 LGHNA and CDR2 YNFKEQ. CDR3 size: 16 residues. The DNA for the CDR3 is TGTGCCAGCAGCCAAGGTCACGGGTCCTCTGGAAACACCATATATCTT. Translating gives CASSQGHGSSGNTIYL.